This TCR beta chain was profiled in a study of OX40 agonist ivuxolimab in advanced cancers. Study-wide context: At 0.01 to 10 mg/kg, ivuxolimab was administered intravenously to patients every 2 weeks.

Findings of the study overall: Normalized expansion of T-cell clones was also low for some nonresponders.

The repertoire was sequenced with immunoSEQ multiplex PCR; TCRdb's copy has only in-frame clones and lacks some. This sample carries tens of thousands of clones, over 80% of them seen once, and the ten largest clones take approximately 5%. Worth noting for this clone: The antigen remains undetermined.

Germline CDR1 and CDR2: SGHKS and YYEKEE (reference sequence). This CDR3 contains 15 residues. With 1 base removed from V and 0 bases from J, the gap between germline ends came to 10 bases. The receptor's source is an adult with an advanced solid tumor such as melanoma, head and neck, liver or kidney cancer. Sequences were derived from CD4+ or CD8+ T cells sorted from blood, sampled in a trial of the OX40 agonist ivuxolimab. This chain connects TRBV5-5 to TRBJ2-5; no clear D gene. Here the CDR3 DNA reads TGTGCCAGCAGCTTGAGCCCCGGGTACCAAGAGACCCAGTACTTC. It yields the protein CASSLSPGYQETQYF. The variable domain in full, completed from reference TRBV5-5 and TRBJ2-5, reads DAGVTQSPTHLIKTRGQQVTLRCSPISGHKSVSWYQQVLGQGPQFIFQYYEKEERGRGNFPDRFSARQFPNYSSELNVNALLLGDSALYLCASSLSPGYQETQYFGPGTRLLVL.